This TCR beta chain comes out of a study of T-cell reconstitution after alpha-beta-depleted transplantation in children. Unique molecular identifiers featured in how the TCRbeta library was prepared. TCRdb analysed the PCR reads with MiXCR anew, one entry per CDR3 protein. Seen here are over 450,000 distinct CDR3 sequences, over 9.5% observed once, and the top ten hold around 2%. This receptor was taken from a child aged 2 to 10 with inherited bone marrow failure, due to receive a stem cell transplant. This specimen consisted of PBMCs, obtained before TCRalphabeta/CD19-depleted stem cell transplant.

DNA for the CDR3: TGCGCCAGCAGCCAAGATGGGACCCTTGAAGCTTTCTTT. This encodes CASSQDGTLEAFF. The chain combines TRBV4-3 with TRBJ1-1; TRBD1 might be the D (5 bases). CDR3 length: 13 amino acids. In germline, CDR1 is LGHNA, CDR2 YSLEER. Trimming pared 0 bases from V and 7 bases from J, leaving 9 bases between.